This TCR beta chain stems from a study of PD-1 blockade in classical Hodgkin lymphoma. Details on this clone: Its antigen is undetermined.

No patient escaped relapse after autologous stem cell transplantation, and brentuximab vedotin exposure varied. Out of thawed PBMCs, magnetic negative selection purified CD4+ T cells. The CDR3 loop spans 15 amino acids. CDR1 and CDR2 (germline): SGHDT, YYEEEE. Between the trimmed V and J ends, which lost 5 bases and 4 bases, there was a span of 18 bases. TCRdb's copy holds only in-frame clones and misses some; the assay was immunoSEQ multiplex PCR. The data contain around 12,000 clones, around 90% of them seen just once; the ten biggest clones take up less than 0.6%. Findings and limits, study-wide: The study reported lower baseline TCR diversity in newly diagnosed patients than in healthy donors. Whatever underlies the repertoire differences (possibly disease activity or prior therapy) remains undefined.

The V call is TRBV5-6, the J call TRBJ1-1; tentatively, D is TRBD1 (5 bases). The specimen was CD4+ T cells from blood, collected at baseline. The source is a human donor with classical Hodgkin lymphoma. CDR3 nucleotides: TGTGCCAGCAGTCCTCTTCATCGGGGGTCCACTGAAGCTTTCTTT. Amino acids: CASSPLHRGSTEAFF. Together with reference TRBV5-6 and TRBJ1-1, the CDR3 gives the full variable domain: DAGVTQSPTHLIKTRGQQVTLRCSPKSGHDTVSWYQQALGQGPQFIFQYYEEEERQRGNFPDRFSGHQFPNYSSELNVNALLLGDSALYLCASSPLHRGSTEAFFGQGTRLTVV.